What follows is one T cell receptor (beta chain) and its context. The entry originates in a study of blood T cell repertoires in COVID-19. Study details: Specimens from acute and convalescent COVID-19 originated in the United States, Italy and Spain.

Deletions cut 4 bases from V and 4 bases from J, with 16 bases between. Looked up from germline, CDR1 is ENHRY and CDR2 is SYGVKD. This CDR3 region has 15 residues. Individuals aged about 18 to 100 years were recruited from 24 US areas. Contact with a PCR-confirmed or clinician-diagnosed COVID-19 case occurred within 2 weeks of entry. Assay: immunoSEQ multiplex PCR; the TCRdb copy retains only in-frame clones and omits some. Of almost 350,000 clones in the sample, more than 70% were seen once. V gene TRBV10-3 combines with J gene TRBJ1-1; possible D gene TRBD1, 6 bases. Specimen: PBMCs or T cells enriched from blood (not recorded which). This sequence originates from a woman in her twenties or thirties who had been exposed to COVID-19. The CDR3 DNA reads TGTGCCATCAGTGGACCCCACACAGGGAGCACTGAAGCTTTCTTT. Translation: CAISGPHTGSTEAFF.